The present T cell receptor (beta chain) was sequenced within a study of CD4 T cells in relation to SARS-CoV-2 and coronaviruses. As for this clone: Its antigen is as yet unknown.

The assay was immunoSEQ multiplex PCR, and TCRdb's table has in-frame clones only and misses some. The data hold about 21,000 clones, with 78% observed a single time. Before the COVID-19 pandemic, during about 2011-2019, CD4+ T cells were taken from unexposed donors. Isolation of CD4+ T cells took place after about 9 days in culture. V lost 5 bases to trimming and J lost 8 bases; unmatched junction nucleotides: 8. The CDR3 has 14 residues. Germline CDR1 SGHTS, CDR2 YDEGEE. The sequenced sample was CD4+ T cells from PBMCs, cultured in vitro. This clonotype was obtained from a human donor in good health. This chain links TRBV5-8 with TRBJ1-5, with 9 positions matching TRBD1. The CDR3 DNA reads TGTGCCAGCAGAGACAGGGGGGTATGGGAGCCCCAGCATTTT. It encodes CASRDRGVWEPQHF.